This record concerns one T cell receptor (beta chain) sequence. Its matching antigen is unknown. The data originate from a study of cytomegalovirus exposure and HLA in healthy donors. Study-wide background: Later analysis reported that the roughly 130 validation repertoires shared the platform of the roughly 630 first-cohort repertoires. Study results and caveats: Cytomegalovirus status was reportedly diagnosed by the classifier with high sensitivity and specificity. Among TCR beta chains, those listed as cytomegalovirus-associated numbered about 160. Subsequent analysis of the approximately 110 validation repertoires found a tendency for first-cohort TCR clusters to co-occur.

Sequenced by immunoSEQ multiplex PCR; TCRdb stores in-frame clones only, minus some. Counted here are 150,000 to 200,000 clones, 80% to 90% occurring once; the ten biggest clones make up 1.2%. The germline V gene encodes CDR1 LGHNA and CDR2 YNFKEQ. Trimming left V 4 bases short and J 3 bases short, with 15 bases between. The length of the CDR3 is 16 residues. This clonotype was sampled from a woman aged 30 to 39 in good health and CMV-seronegative. The chain carries TRBV4-2 and TRBJ2-2, with a tentative D call TRBD2 (6 bases). Material: PBMCs. The chain's CDR3 is CASSPRAGRHTGELFF. CDR3 DNA: TGTGCCAGCAGCCCCCGGGCAGGGAGGCACACCGGGGAGCTGTTTTTT.